The next 18 T cell receptor beta chains were all read from a single sample in a study of OX40 agonist ivuxolimab in advanced cancers. Sequencing used immunoSEQ multiplex PCR; TCRdb keeps in-frame clones, though not all of them. Found here are about 64,000 clones, roughly 80% of them singletons; the top ten hold 4.5% to 5%. The sequencing used CD4+ or CD8+ T cells sorted from blood, collected in a trial of the OX40 agonist ivuxolimab. These TCRs come from an adult with an advanced solid tumor such as melanoma, head and neck, liver or kidney cancer.

The gene calls are TRBV7-3 and TRBJ1-1; D remains ambiguous. CDR1 and CDR2 (germline): SGHTA, FQGTGA. CDR3 length: 13 residues. Deletions cut 2 bases from V and 1 base from J, with 5 bases between. The CDR3 loop reads CASSLQENTEAFF. The DNA of the CDR3 is TGTGCCAGCAGCTTACAGGAGAACACTGAAGCTTTCTTT. The variable domain in full, with the rest retrieved from reference TRBV7-3 and TRBJ1-1, is GAGVSQTPSNKVTEKGKYVELRCDPISGHTALYWYRQSLGQGPEFLIYFQGTGAADDSGLPNDRFFAVRPEGSVSTLKIQRTERGDSAVYLCASSLQENTEAFFGQGTRLTVV.

This clone has a single count. The chain carries TRBV14 and TRBJ2-7, with D possibly TRBD2 on 5 matching bases. This CDR3 has 12 residues. V shed 4 bases and J shed 11 bases, with 15 bases lying between them. Germline V gene lookup returns CDR1 SGHDN and CDR2 FVKESK. Here the CDR3 DNA reads TGTGCCAGCAGCCCCAACTCACTAGAGAAGTACTTC. Translated, it gives CASSPNSLEKYF.

The chain couples TRBV10-3 to TRBJ1-2, with D unclear. This CDR3 region has 12 residues. V gave up 7 bases and J gave up 5 bases, with 11 bases separating them. The germline V gene has CDR1 ENHRY and CDR2 SYGVKD. CDR3 DNA sequence: TGTGCCATCAACCTCGACACTTATGGCTACACCTTC. Its translation is CAINLDTYGYTF.

The chain uses TRBV4-2 and TRBJ2-2; the D is unclear. The V and J ends lost 0 bases and 12 bases respectively, with 11 bases between them. Germline CDR1 reads LGHNA; CDR2 reads YNFKEQ. The CDR3 is made up of 13 amino acids. CDR3 in DNA: TGTGCCAGCAGCCAAGATCCGCGGCAGCAGCTGTTTTTT. Protein: CASSQDPRQQLFF.

The chain recombines TRBV6-5 with TRBJ1-1, with 9 bases lining up with TRBD1. The CDR3 runs 14 residues. V shed 7 bases and J 0 bases; nucleotides not matched to a gene: 3. CDR1 and CDR2 from the germline V gene are MNHEY and SVGAGI. CDR3 DNA sequence: TGTGCCAGCAACAGGGGGCGCTTGAACACTGAAGCTTTCTTT. This encodes CASNRGRLNTEAFF.

The V call is TRBV6-5, the J call TRBJ1-1; D is perhaps TRBD1 (6 bases). The length of the CDR3 is 13 residues. The germline CDR1 and CDR2 sequences are MNHEY and SVGAGI. Trimming took 6 bases from V and 5 from J, leaving 13 bases between them. CDR3 protein: CASRAGTFTEAFF. DNA for the CDR3: TGTGCCAGCAGAGCAGGGACATTTACTGAAGCTTTCTTT.

The chain uses TRBV10-3 and TRBJ1-1; D might be TRBD1 (5 bases). The CDR3 covers 14 residues. Trimming cost V 6 bases and J 1 base, with 12 bases left between them. The germline gives CDR1 ENHRY, CDR2 SYGVKD. The CDR3 DNA sequence: TGTGCCATCAGCGCGCCTGACAGGAACACTGAAGCTTTCTTT. This encodes CAISAPDRNTEAFF.

V usage is TRBV18 and J usage is TRBJ2-5, with D unclear. The CDR3 consists of 12 residues. Germline CDR1 reads KGHSH; CDR2 reads LQKENI. Deletions cut 4 bases from V and 5 bases from J, with 8 bases between. Here the CDR3 DNA reads TGTGCCAGCTCACTTACGTCGGAGACCCAGTACTTC. Translated, it gives CASSLTSETQYF. Supplemented by reference TRBV18 and TRBJ2-5, the full variable domain reads NAGVMQNPRHLVRRRGQEARLRCSPMKGHSHVYWYRQLPEEGLKFMVYLQKENIIDESGMPKERFSAEFPKEGPSILRIQQVVRGDSAAYFCASSLTSETQYFGPGTRLLVL.

V usage is TRBV6-4 and J usage is TRBJ2-2; 7 bases fit TRBD2. This CDR3 comprises 16 residues. Germline trimming cut 5 bases from V and 3 bases from J; bases unmatched to any gene: 9. CDR1 MRHNA and CDR2 SNTAGT come from the germline V gene. In DNA form, the CDR3 reads TGTGCCAGCAGTTTCCTCGGGGGAGGGGACACCGGGGAGCTGTTTTTT. This sequence encodes CASSFLGGGDTGELFF.

The chain carries TRBV5-1 and TRBJ2-7; D call uncertain. V lost 0 bases, J lost 2 bases, and 9 bases lay in between. The germline V gene encodes CDR1 SGHRS and CDR2 YFSETQ. This CDR3 contains 14 residues. For the CDR3, the DNA is TGCGCCAGCAGCTTGGTTGTTGGGGCCTACGAGCAGTACTTC. Its protein product is CASSLVVGAYEQYF.

Comments on this clone: The same CDR3 also results from other DNA sequences found in this sample. J is TRBJ1-4 and V is TRBV2, with D unclear. V shed 5 bases and J shed 5 bases, with 12 bases lying between them. CDR1 is SNHLY and CDR2 is FYNNEI in the germline V gene. The CDR3 contains 14 residues. The CDR3 bases are TGTGCCAGCAGTTATGTAGATGGAAATGAAAAACTGTTTTTT. Its translation: CASSYVDGNEKLFF. Together with reference TRBV2 and TRBJ1-4, the CDR3 gives the full variable domain: EPEVTQTPSHQVTQMGQEVILRCVPISNHLYFYWYRQILGQKVEFLVSFYNNEISEKSEIFDDQFSVERPDGSNFTLKIRSTKLEDSAMYFCASSYVDGNEKLFFGSGTQLSVL.

V gene TRBV7-9 combines with J gene TRBJ1-6; a weak D match, TRBD1 (6 bases). Trimming shortened V by 3 bases and J by 7 bases, and 7 bases separated the two germline ends. The CDR3 covers 13 residues. Germline V gives CDR1 SEHNR, CDR2 FQNEAQ (reference sequence). The CDR3 here is CASSFGTNSPLHF. CDR3 coding DNA: TGTGCCAGCAGCTTCGGGACAAATTCACCCCTCCACTTT.

V is TRBV2 and J is TRBJ2-5, with D tentatively TRBD2 (5 bases). V lost 0 bases and J 1 base, leaving 15 bases between the germline ends. The germline CDR1 and CDR2 sequences are SNHLY and FYNNEI. The CDR3 extends over 17 amino acids. CDR3 residues: CASSEASGSATQETQYF. The CDR3 DNA reads TGTGCCAGCAGTGAAGCTTCGGGGTCTGCTACCCAAGAGACCCAGTACTTC.

The rearrangement joins TRBV6-6 to TRBJ2-7; D is ambiguous. CDR3 size: 14 residues. The ends were cut back, 1 base at V and 3 bases at J, with 10 bases in the middle. Germline CDR1 reads MNHNY; CDR2 reads SVGAGI (reference sequence). The CDR3 is CASSYYQADYEQYF. The CDR3 DNA sequence: TGTGCCAGCAGTTACTATCAGGCGGACTACGAGCAGTACTTC.

V is TRBV5-4 and J is TRBJ2-7, with 7 bases identical to TRBD2. The CDR3 has 14 residues. J gave up 5 bases and V 4 bases, and 9 bases lay outside the gene matches. Germline V gives CDR1 SGHNT, CDR2 YYREEE (reference sequence). The CDR3 nucleotides read TGTGCCAGCAGCAGACGGACTAGTCCCCACGAGCAGTACTTC. Residues: CASSRRTSPHEQYF.

The chain combines TRBV6-5 with TRBJ2-7, with 8 bases fitting TRBD1. CDR1 is MNHEY, CDR2 SVGAGI, per germline. The CDR3 is 14 residues long. The V and J ends lost 5 bases and 0 bases, in that order; junction bases with no gene match: 3. CDR3 sequence: CASSRQGSSYEQYF. The CDR3 coding sequence is TGTGCCAGCAGTCGACAGGGGAGCTCCTACGAGCAGTACTTC.

The V call is TRBV7-9, the J call TRBJ2-1; 12 nucleotides align to TRBD1. Germline loops: CDR1 SEHNR, CDR2 FQNEAQ (reference sequence). The CDR3 has 16 residues. V gave up 5 bases and J gave up 6 bases; unmatched junction bases: 8. DNA of the CDR3: TGTGCCAGCAGCCCGGCTCCGGGACAGGGGGCCAATGAGCAGTTCTTC. This gives the protein CASSPAPGQGANEQFF.

In this sample, this clone turned up once. This chain uses TRBV15 with TRBJ1-1; no firm D call. The ends were cut back, 1 base at V and 0 bases at J, with 6 bases in the middle. The germline CDR1 and CDR2 sequences are LNHNV and YYDKDF (reference sequence). The CDR3 loop spans 14 amino acids. CDR3: CATSRGHMNTEAFF. CDR3 nucleotides: TGTGCCACCAGCAGAGGGCATATGAACACTGAAGCTTTCTTT.